The next 14 T cell receptor beta chains were all read from a single sample in a study of blood T cell repertoires in COVID-19. Sequenced by immunoSEQ multiplex PCR; TCRdb stores in-frame clones only, minus some. There are 250,000 to 300,000 clones in the sample; approximately 90% occur only once, and 4.6% lies in the top ten. The source material was peripheral blood. These TCRs come from a man in his forties or fifties with acute or convalescent COVID-19.

The chain links TRBV24-1 to TRBJ2-2, with D possibly being TRBD2 (6 bases). Trimming removed 2 bases at V and 5 bases at J, with 11 bases between. Germline V lookup: CDR1 KGHDR, CDR2 SFDVKD. The CDR3 totals 15 residues. CDR3 amino acids: CATSDYPGTTGELFF. The CDR3 coding sequence is TGTGCCACCAGTGATTACCCCGGGACTACCGGGGAGCTGTTTTTT.

V usage is TRBV2 and J usage is TRBJ2-2, with 10 bases identical to TRBD2. The CDR3 totals 16 residues. CDR1 is SNHLY and CDR2 is FYNNEI in the germline V gene. The V segment lost 6 bases and the J segment 3 bases; nucleotides outside the gene matches: 7. The CDR3 sequence: CASRYLAGAYTGELFF. In DNA, the CDR3 is TGTGCCAGCAGGTATCTAGCGGGGGCTTACACCGGGGAGCTGTTTTTT.

The CDR3 DNA is TGTGCCAGCAGCCCAGGGACAGGGACGGGAAAACTGTTTTTT. Translation gives CASSPGTGTGKLFF. This chain joins TRBV3-1 (or the pseudogene TRBV3-2) and TRBJ1-4, with 9 nucleotides matching TRBD1. CDR1 and CDR2 (germline): LGHDT, YNNKEL (reference sequence). With 4 bases clipped from V and 10 bases from J, the junction kept 7 bases outside the gene matches. This CDR3 is built from 14 residues.

This rearrangement joins TRBV19 to TRBJ1-1; D is uncertain. The CDR3 loop spans 13 amino acids. The ends were cut back, 1 base at V and 3 bases at J, with 6 bases in the middle. Germline CDR1 LNHDA, CDR2 SQIVND (reference sequence). CDR3 sequence (DNA): TGTGCCAGTAGTATAGGGCGGGACACTGAAGCTTTCTTT. This translates into CASSIGRDTEAFF.

V is TRBV6-5 and J is TRBJ1-1; D remains unclear. Germline V gene data show CDR1 as MNHEY and CDR2 as SVGAGI. Trimming left V 2 bases short and J 10 bases short, with 8 bases between. The CDR3 runs to 11 residues. In nucleotides, the CDR3 is TGTGCCAGCAGTTACGCGGGTAGAGCTTTCTTT. Its translation: CASSYAGRAFF.

This clone was seen only a few times. This rearrangement joins TRBV5-4 to TRBJ2-7; 10 bases align to TRBD2. After removal of 0 bases from V and 5 bases from J, the junction contained 8 bases not matched to a gene. This CDR3 comprises 16 residues. Germline CDR1 and CDR2: SGHNT and YYREEE (reference sequence). The CDR3 coding sequence is TGTGCCAGCAGCTTGGGGCGGCTAGCGGGGGCCGACGAGCAGTACTTC. It specifies CASSLGRLAGADEQYF.

This chain uses TRBV5-1 with TRBJ1-5; TRBD1 matches at 7 bases. The CDR3 sequence is 15 residues long. Germline CDR1 is SGHRS and CDR2 is YFSETQ. J gave up 0 bases and V 4 bases, and 4 bases lay outside the gene matches. The CDR3 bases are TGCGCCAGCAGCGAGGGGGCTAATAGCAATCAGCCCCAGCATTTT. Protein product: CASSEGANSNQPQHF.

The chain employs TRBV15 and TRBJ2-1; a weak D match, TRBD2 (6 bases). The V end was cut by 0 bases, the J end by 4 bases, with 13 bases between. This CDR3 comprises 16 residues. CDR1 is LNHNV, CDR2 YYDKDF, per germline (reference sequence). In DNA, the CDR3 is TGTGCCACCAGCAGAGAAGAAAGGGACTTATACAATGAGCAGTTCTTC. Amino acids: CATSREERDLYNEQFF.

The rearrangement links TRBV6-5 to TRBJ1-2; 10 bases align to TRBD1. After removal of 4 bases from V and 6 bases from J, the junction contained 2 bases not matched to a gene. The CDR3 length is 13 residues. Germline V lookup: CDR1 MNHEY, CDR2 SVGAGI. CDR3: CASSSTGGNGYTF. CDR3 coding DNA: TGTGCCAGCAGTTCGACAGGGGGCAATGGCTACACCTTC.

The rearrangement uses TRBV6-6 and TRBJ2-3; the D is unclear. The CDR3 has 12 residues. Trimming pared 8 bases from V and 6 bases from J, leaving 12 bases between. Germline CDR1 reads MNHNY; CDR2 reads SVGAGI (reference sequence). The CDR3 here is CASSTPTDTQYF. Written as DNA, the CDR3 is TGTGCCAGCTCAACTCCCACCGATACGCAGTATTTT.

The chain has TRBV4-1 and TRBJ2-3, with TRBD1 identical over 8 bases. This CDR3 region has 14 residues. CDR1 is MGHRA and CDR2 is YSYEKL in the germline V gene. After removal of 3 bases from V and 3 bases from J, the junction contained 2 bases not matched to a gene. The DNA for the CDR3 is TGCGCCAGCAGCCACCGGACAGGGACAGATACGCAGTATTTT. Protein: CASSHRTGTDTQYF.

The chain carries TRBV13 and TRBJ2-7; the D gene is possibly TRBD1 (7 bases). V lost 5 bases to trimming and J lost 4 bases, with 18 bases between them. Germline V gene lookup returns CDR1 PRHDT and CDR2 FYEKMQ (reference sequence). This CDR3 has 15 residues. CDR3 DNA: TGTGCCAGCAGCCCCCGTGGAGGGGGCGCGTACGAGCAGTACTTC. It encodes CASSPRGGGAYEQYF.

The rearrangement links TRBV5-5 to TRBJ2-5; TRBD2 matches 9 bases. Germline values: CDR1 SGHKS, CDR2 YYEKEE (reference sequence). J was trimmed by 4 bases and V by 1 base; bases with no gene match: 11. The CDR3 runs 17 residues. CDR3 residues: CASSLSLAGLTGETQYF. The CDR3 bases are TGTGCCAGCAGCTTGTCGCTAGCGGGACTAACGGGAGAGACCCAGTACTTC. The full variable domain, rest sourced from reference TRBV5-5 and TRBJ2-5, is DAGVTQSPTHLIKTRGQQVTLRCSPISGHKSVSWYQQVLGQGPQFIFQYYEKEERGRGNFPDRFSARQFPNYSSELNVNALLLGDSALYLCASSLSLAGLTGETQYFGPGTRLLVL.

This clone has only one observation. The chain employs TRBV5-8 and TRBJ2-1; 13 bases are shared with TRBD2. The germline V gene has CDR1 SGHTS and CDR2 YDEGEE. The CDR3 has 15 amino acids. Unmatched junction bases numbered 4, after V lost 2 bases and J lost 8 bases. CDR3 coding DNA: TGTGCCAGCAGCTTACTAGCGGGGGGGCCCGATGAGCAGTTCTTC. It translates to CASSLLAGGPDEQFF.